This entry lists 21 T cell receptor beta chains sequenced from one sample in a study of OX40 agonist ivuxolimab in advanced cancers. TCRdb's table, derived via immunoSEQ multiplex PCR, lists solely in-frame clones and lacks some. The profile covers 8,000 to 11,000 clones, with 75% to 85% appearing a single time and approximately 31% taken by the ten largest. Sample: CD4+ or CD8+ T cells sorted from blood, taken in a trial of the OX40 agonist ivuxolimab. The receptors were sampled from an adult with an advanced solid tumor such as melanoma, head and neck, liver or kidney cancer.

This chain uses TRBV27 with TRBJ1-4; D not resolved. There are 14 residues in the CDR3. Germline lookup yields CDR1 MNHEY and CDR2 SMNVEV (reference sequence). With 6 bases removed from V and 0 bases from J, the gap between germline ends came to 8 bases. The CDR3 bases are TGTGCCAGCAGCCCCCTTGCAACTAATGAAAAACTGTTTTTT. Its translation is CASSPLATNEKLFF.

V gene TRBV7-9 combines with J gene TRBJ1-2, with 10 bases matching TRBD1. Unmatched junction bases numbered 6, after V lost 5 bases and J lost 3 bases. The CDR3 spans 15 residues. CDR1 SEHNR and CDR2 FQNEAQ come from the germline V gene (reference sequence). CDR3 amino acids: CASSHPTGGYYGYTF. In DNA, the CDR3 is TGTGCCAGCAGCCACCCGACAGGGGGCTACTATGGCTACACCTTC. The whole variable domain, remainder taken from reference TRBV7-9 and TRBJ1-2, is DTGVSQNPRHKITKRGQNVTFRCDPISEHNRLYWYRQTLGQGPEFLTYFQNEAQLEKSRLLSDRFSAERPKGSFSTLEIQRTEQGDSAMYLCASSHPTGGYYGYTFGSGTRLTVV.

This chain joins TRBV27 and TRBJ2-2; perhaps TRBD1 as D (6 bases). Looked up from germline, CDR1 is MNHEY and CDR2 is SMNVEV (reference sequence). V lost 9 bases and J lost 1, with 18 bases in between. There are 16 residues in the CDR3. The CDR3, as DNA: TGTGCCAGTAGACAGGTATTACCTTTGAACACCGGGGAGCTGTTTTTT. The encoded protein is CASRQVLPLNTGELFF.

The genes are TRBV7-5 and TRBJ1-5. TRBV7-5 is described as a pseudogene. This CDR3 has 9 residues. The DNA for the CDR3 is TGTGCCAAAGGGCAGCCCCAGCATTTT. This encodes CAKGQPQHF.

This clone has only a few counts. The chain has TRBV7-3 and TRBJ1-1; D gene uncertain. V lost 3 bases, J lost 4 bases, and 15 bases lay in between. Looked up from germline, CDR1 is SGHTA and CDR2 is FQGTGA. The CDR3 loop spans 15 amino acids. CDR3 DNA sequence: TGTGCCAGCAGCTTCTTACGGGTGCGATTCACTGAAGCTTTCTTT. Amino acids: CASSFLRVRFTEAFF.

This clone came up a few times. The chain couples TRBV6-4 to TRBJ2-2, with TRBD2 matching 9 bases. V trimming: 0 bases; J trimming: 7 bases; junction bases outside the gene matches: 3. Germline CDR1 MRHNA, CDR2 SNTAGT. This CDR3 spans 15 amino acids. The DNA of the CDR3 is TGTGCCAGCAGTGACTCAGCGGGAGGTCACGGGGAGCTGTTTTTT. Translated: CASSDSAGGHGELFF.

The V call is TRBV7-8, the J call TRBJ2-5, with a weak D call TRBD2 (6 bases). Germline CDR1 and CDR2: SGHVS and FQNEAQ. V dropped 0 bases and J dropped 5 bases, with 16 bases sitting between them. The CDR3 sequence is 16 residues long. CDR3 DNA: TGTGCCAGCAGCTTAGCTGGGGGTGGAGGGCAGGAGACCCAGTACTTC. This gives the protein CASSLAGGGGQETQYF.

The V call is TRBV30, the J call TRBJ2-1; TRBD2 aligns across 9 bases. The germline V gene encodes CDR1 GTSNPN and CDR2 SVGIG (reference sequence). CDR3 length equals 13 residues. The J segment lost 9 bases and the V segment lost 4 bases, leaving 7 bases of the junction unmatched. This chain's CDR3 is CAWTLSGSGEQFF. In DNA, the CDR3 is TGTGCCTGGACCCTTAGCGGGAGTGGTGAGCAGTTCTTC.

The chain couples TRBV9 to TRBJ2-3; weak D call: TRBD2 (6 bases). Between the trimmed V and J ends, which lost 0 bases and 2 bases, there was a span of 10 bases. The CDR3 runs 15 residues. Germline CDR1 SGDLS, CDR2 YYNGEE. DNA for the CDR3: TGTGCCAGCAGCGTAGAGGCGGGACCCACAGATACGCAGTATTTT. Translation: CASSVEAGPTDTQYF. The full variable domain, in which reference TRBV9 and TRBJ2-3 provide the parts outside the CDR3, is DSGVTQTPKHLITATGQRVTLRCSPRSGDLSVYWYQQSLDQGLQFLIQYYNGEERAKGNILERFSAQQFPDLHSELNLSSLELGDSALYFCASSVEAGPTDTQYFGPGTRLTVL.

By proportion, this clone is large (0.1 to 1%). V and J are TRBV29-1 and TRBJ2-1; 15 bases align to TRBD2. The CDR3 runs to 18 residues. Trimming took 3 bases from V and 2 from J; bases not matched to a gene: 8. Germline V gene lookup returns CDR1 SQVTM and CDR2 ANQGSEA. The CDR3 reads CSVDGRTSGRATYNEQFF. The CDR3 bases are TGCAGCGTTGATGGGAGGACTAGCGGGAGGGCGACCTACAATGAGCAGTTCTTC.

In this sample, this clone is medium-sized. The chain combines TRBV9 with TRBJ1-1; TRBD1 is a possible D gene (6 bases). Germline V gene lookup returns CDR1 SGDLS and CDR2 YYNGEE. V dropped 4 bases and J dropped 5 bases, with 18 bases sitting between them. CDR3 length equals 15 residues. The CDR3 DNA reads as TGTGCCAGCAGCACCGCCGGGGGGCCTGGAACTGAAGCTTTCTTT. Protein sequence: CASSTAGGPGTEAFF.

The gene calls are TRBV19 and TRBJ2-7; 8 nucleotides line up with TRBD1. The length of the CDR3 is 14 residues. Germline trimming cut 5 bases from V and 3 bases from J; bases unmatched to any gene: 6. In germline, CDR1 is LNHDA, CDR2 SQIVND (reference sequence). CDR3 coding DNA: TGTGCCAGTAGTGCATCCGGGACAGGCTACGAGCAGTACTTC. Its protein product is CASSASGTGYEQYF.

The chain carries TRBV10-2 and TRBJ2-7; TRBD1 or TRBD2 may be the D gene (5 bases each). This CDR3 contains 15 residues. Germline V gene sequence: CDR1 WSHSY, CDR2 SAAADI. The germline V and J ends were trimmed by 4 bases and 0 bases, with 13 bases remaining between them. CDR3 in DNA: TGCGCCAGCAGTGCCCTGTCAGGGAGCTCCTACGAGCAGTACTTC. It is translated as CASSALSGSSYEQYF.

DNA of the CDR3: TGTGCCAGCAGCTTGGGGGGTCAGGACGAGCAGTACTTC. Translation gives CASSLGGQDEQYF. The chain uses TRBV5-6 and TRBJ2-7, with D unclear. This CDR3 contains 13 residues. Germline CDR1 and CDR2: SGHDT and YYEEEE. The V gene lost 0 bases and the J gene lost 5 bases, with 9 bases spanning the gap.

By its share, this clone is large. This CDR3 reads CASSPGVTQPQHF. The DNA for the CDR3 is TGTGCCAGCAGCCCAGGGGTTACTCAGCCCCAGCATTTT. This rearrangement joins TRBV9 to TRBJ1-5; a possible D gene is TRBD1 (6 bases). Germline V lookup: CDR1 SGDLS, CDR2 YYNGEE. V was pared by 4 bases and J by 6 bases, with 11 bases between. The CDR3 has 13 residues.

This sequence joins TRBV5-3 and TRBJ1-5, with D maybe TRBD1 (5 bases). TRBV5-3 is treated as an ORF (open reading frame) with a function not yet certain. The CDR3 is 16 amino acids. V lost 0 bases and J lost 6, with 16 bases in between. The CDR3 reads CARSLAGRALGQPQHF. In nucleotides, the CDR3 is TGTGCCAGAAGCTTGGCGGGCAGGGCCTTGGGTCAGCCCCAGCATTTT.

The gene calls are TRBV6-4 and TRBJ2-2, with TRBD2 matching over 9 bases. V shed 0 bases, J shed 4 bases, and the junction held 0 bases outside the gene matches. Germline V CDR1 and CDR2: MRHNA, SNTAGT. The CDR3 contains 15 residues. This CDR3 is CASSDSSGSTGELFF. The CDR3 coding sequence is TGTGCCAGCAGTGACTCTAGCGGGAGCACCGGGGAGCTGTTTTTT.

This clone is a singleton in its sample. The chain couples TRBV11-2 to TRBJ2-3, with D possibly being TRBD2 (5 bases). Germline assignment: CDR1 SGHAT and CDR2 FQNNGV. This CDR3 has 15 residues. Between the trimmed V and J ends, which lost 4 bases and 6 bases, there was a span of 17 bases. The CDR3 spells CASSYGVAPADTQYF. CDR3 in DNA: TGTGCCAGCAGCTACGGGGTTGCGCCGGCGGATACGCAGTATTTT.

This clone occurred a few times. The genes are TRBV6-5 and TRBJ1-2; D not certain. Germline V lookup: CDR1 MNHEY, CDR2 SVGAGI. Deletions cut 6 bases from V and 2 bases from J, with 16 bases between. The CDR3 loop spans 15 amino acids. DNA for the CDR3: TGTGCCAGCAGCAATTTGGGGTACATCAACTATGGCTACACCTTC. It encodes CASSNLGYINYGYTF.

This clone ranks as medium-sized. The gene calls are TRBV23-1 and TRBJ1-2; D perhaps matches TRBD1 (6 bases). TRBV23-1 is marked as an open reading frame, function uncertain. The CDR3 covers 13 residues. Trimming left V 0 bases short and J 4 bases short, with 6 bases between. Here the CDR3 reads CASSQSGGYGYTF. The CDR3 nucleotides read TGCGCCAGCAGTCAATCAGGGGGCTATGGCTACACCTTC.

The V and J genes are TRBV21-1 and TRBJ2-5. TRBV21-1 has pseudogene status. The CDR3 is 15 amino acids. CDR3 residues: CASSLWDDFGETQYF. CDR3 DNA: TGTGCCAGCAGCCTTTGGGACGACTTTGGAGAGACCCAGTACTTC.